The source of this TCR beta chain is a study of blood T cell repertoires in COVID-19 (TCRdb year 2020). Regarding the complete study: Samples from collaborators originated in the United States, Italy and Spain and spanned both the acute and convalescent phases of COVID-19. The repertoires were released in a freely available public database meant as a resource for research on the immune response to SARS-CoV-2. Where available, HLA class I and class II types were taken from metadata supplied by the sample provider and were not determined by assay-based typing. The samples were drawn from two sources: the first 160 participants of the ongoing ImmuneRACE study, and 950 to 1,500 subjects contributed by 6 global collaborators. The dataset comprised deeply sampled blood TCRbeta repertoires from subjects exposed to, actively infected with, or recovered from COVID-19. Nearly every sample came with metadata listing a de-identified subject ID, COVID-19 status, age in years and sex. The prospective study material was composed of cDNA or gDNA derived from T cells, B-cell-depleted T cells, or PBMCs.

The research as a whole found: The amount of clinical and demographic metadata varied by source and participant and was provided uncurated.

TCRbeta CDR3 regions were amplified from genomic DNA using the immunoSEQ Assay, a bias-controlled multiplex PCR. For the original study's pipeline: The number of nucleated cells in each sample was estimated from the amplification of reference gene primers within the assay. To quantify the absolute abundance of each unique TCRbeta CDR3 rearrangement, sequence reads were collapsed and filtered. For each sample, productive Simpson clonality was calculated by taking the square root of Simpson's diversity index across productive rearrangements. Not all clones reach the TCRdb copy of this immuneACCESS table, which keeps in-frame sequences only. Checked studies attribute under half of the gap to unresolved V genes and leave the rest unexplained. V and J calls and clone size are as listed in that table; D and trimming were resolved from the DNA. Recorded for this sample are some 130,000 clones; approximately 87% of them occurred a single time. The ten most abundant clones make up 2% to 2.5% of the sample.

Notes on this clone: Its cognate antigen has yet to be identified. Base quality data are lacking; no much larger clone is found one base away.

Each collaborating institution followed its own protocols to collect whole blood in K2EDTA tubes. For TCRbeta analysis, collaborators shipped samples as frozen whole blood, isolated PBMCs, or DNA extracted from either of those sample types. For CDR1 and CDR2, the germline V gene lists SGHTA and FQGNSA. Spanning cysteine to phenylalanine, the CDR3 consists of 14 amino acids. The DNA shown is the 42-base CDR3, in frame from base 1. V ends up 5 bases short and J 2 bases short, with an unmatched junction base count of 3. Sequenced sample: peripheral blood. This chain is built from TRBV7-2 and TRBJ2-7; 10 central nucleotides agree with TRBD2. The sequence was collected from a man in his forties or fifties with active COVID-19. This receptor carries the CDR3 CASSPSGGAYEQYF. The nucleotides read TGTGCCAGCAGCCCCAGCGGGGGGGCCTACGAGCAGTACTTC.